This TCR beta chain came from a study of T cell responses to AZD1222 COVID-19 vaccine. Notes on the study in general: Baseline seropositives among AZD1222 recipients totaled only 5 to 7. Among spike-specific TCRs, nearly half reportedly target unmutated variant regions.

As to this clone: Its specificity is not known.

Unmatched junction bases numbered 16, after V lost 8 bases and J lost 1 base. Germline assignment: CDR1 MDHEN and CDR2 SYDVKM. The CDR3 runs to 17 residues. The table came from immunoSEQ multiplex PCR; TCRdb's copy has only in-frame clones and leaves some out. This sample yields some 120,000 clones, of which roughly 87% are seen a single time; 7.5% belongs to the top ten. Specimen: peripheral blood, collected on day 0 of AZD1222 vaccination. This chain joins TRBV28 and TRBJ1-1; TRBD1 matches at 7 bases. This receptor was obtained from an adult in good health. The CDR3 coding sequence is TGTGCCAGCGGAAATCGACAGGGATCCGTGCCGAACACTGAAGCTTTCTTT. Translated, it gives CASGNRQGSVPNTEAFF. Full variable domain (rest looked up from reference TRBV28 and TRBJ1-1): DVKVTQSSRYLVKRTGEKVFLECVQDMDHENMFWYRQDPGLGLRLIYFSYDVKMKEKGDIPEGYSVSREKKERFSLILESASTNQTSMYLCASGNRQGSVPNTEAFFGQGTRLTVV.